The present T cell receptor (beta chain) was sequenced within a study of cytomegalovirus exposure and HLA in healthy donors (dated by TCRdb to about 2017). Study-wide context: An earlier analysis of about 560 of the donors reported approximately 300 Gb of sequence data and 95 million to 140 million unique TCR beta sequences obtained from approximately 180 million T cells. Every repertoire in the discovery cohort had been generated on one and the same sequencing platform. Donor age, sex, ethnicity and CMV serostatus were compiled alongside the repertoire data. Roughly 5 DR-DQ haplotypes were handled as single units for association and clustering because linkage in the cohort was strong. Class I and class II HLA loci were covered by the typing at four-digit resolution. To decide whether each TCR beta V gene segment behaved as functional or pseudogenic, an earlier analysis of 587 of the donors relied on high-throughput TCR beta sequencing. About 300 gigabases of sequencing data and approximately 91 million unique TCR sequences made up an early release that covered under 750 HLA-typed donors. On average, 235,054 unique TCR beta nucleotide sequences were sequenced per donor among some 430 genotyped donors of the cohort, with roughly a sixth of those sequences being non-productive. The study aimed to test whether signatures of past pathogen exposure could be identified by cataloging public T cell receptors. To study patterns of TCR occurrence, a later analysis re-analyzed previously published TCR beta repertoires from under 750 donors and added high-resolution HLA genotyping. In the later analysis, no new phenotypic data were used to find candidate immune exposures; instead, reliance was placed on TCR beta sequences and their occurrence across donors. The study combined high-throughput TCR immunosequencing, statistical association of individual TCRs with disease status, and machine learning to predict cytomegalovirus infection status. The number of typed donors differed by locus: about 620-630 for A, B, C, DRB1 and DQB1; approximately 530 for DQA1; 600 to 610 for DPA1; and 450 to 480 for DPB1. A separate validation cohort of 100 to 150 different subjects was used in addition to the roughly 700-subject first cohort. The study used immunosequencing to profile the T cell repertoires of 600 to 850 subjects and linked those repertoires to cytomegalovirus serostatus. A later genetic analysis took genome-wide SNP genotypes for about 65% of the 666 donors and used that subset as a discovery cohort. Of the 300 to 450 genotyped donors, about 84% fell in the genetic ancestry cluster associated with self-reported Caucasian donors. Results and caveats for the whole study, not just this receptor: Because counts were too low, 15 to 20 rarely observed V segments, including chromosome 9 orphons, were excluded from the earlier analysis of roughly 580 of the donors. Some IMGT-functional V segments, including TRBV6-2 and TRBV6-3, could not be told apart with the 87-base-pair reads, so those segments were excluded. In both the original and validation cohorts, the classifier was reported to diagnose cytomegalovirus status with high specificity and sensitivity. According to a later analysis, parvovirus B19, influenza, CMV and Epstein-Barr virus appeared linked to several top co-occurrence clusters. In a later analysis, the rate of TCR association differed among HLA loci, with DRB1 alleles having the most associated TCRs and HLA-C alleles having the fewest. Presence/absence analyses assumed roughly uniform sequencing depth across donors, an assumption that may not hold. A further reported finding was that TCR beta sequences accurately predicted the HLA-A and HLA-B alleles for most subjects in the first cohort. An association between a missense DCLRE1C variant and V-gene and J-gene trimming of TCR beta chains was found in a later genetic analysis and replicated in an independent cohort. When HLA alleles, especially DR and DQ, strongly co-occurred, attributing TCR associations to individual alleles was difficult. Because HLA typing was missing for some donors at each locus, association tests included only the typed subset. Linkage disequilibrium might explain the correlated functional status among segregating V segments, but an unknown experimental factor could not be ruled out. A cluster of highly shared sequence variants was judged likely to be a technical artifact of the sequencing pipeline. In the study, approximately 150 TCR beta chains were listed as associated with cytomegalovirus. Three of the identified cytomegalovirus-associated TCR beta chains were confirmed in vitro to be specific for cytomegalovirus antigens. In an earlier analysis of approximately 590 of the donors, most TCR beta V segments were observed in productive rearrangements about 90% or about 30% of the time, broadly matching IMGT annotations. It was suggested by the authors that the approach could potentially be generalized to other disease states and immunological phenotypes. A later analysis associated about 17,000 TCR beta sequences with specific HLA alleles at a false discovery rate of 0.05. In a later analysis, most CMV-associated TCR beta chains were found to appear HLA-restricted, with HLA associations seemingly driven largely by CMV exposure. A later analysis found that HLA-associated TCR beta chains were more clonally expanded and had lower generation probabilities than equally common non-associated chains. CMV serostatus was the only immune exposure information available for the cohort. While some public TCRs were present in many individuals, most TCR sequences turned up only very rarely across donors. Only TCR beta chains were sequenced in this cohort, and the absence of alpha or paired-chain data limited detectable features. In a later genetic analysis, fewer N-insertions in productive TCRs were reported among donors in an Asian-associated ancestry cluster than the roughly 700-donor mean.

Libraries were built with the immunoSEQ multiplex PCR assay. The multiplex PCR relied on a mix of 60 forward primers for TCR Vbeta segments and 13 reverse primers for TCR Jbeta segments. Amplification of the CDR3 region of rearranged TCR beta genes was performed with a multiplex PCR assay on genomic DNA. The Illumina HiSeq System was used to sequence the amplified TCR beta libraries as 87-base-pair reads. Processing in the source paper ran as follows. Across the 500 to 750 repertoires, a later analysis counted 80 million or so unique TCR beta chains, around 11 million of which were shared by at least two donors. To remove PCR and sequencing errors, raw reads were error-corrected and collapsed into unique sequences using a nearest-neighbor algorithm that merged closely related sequences. Alignment of CDR3 sequences to IMGT reference sequences was used to assign V, D and J gene segments. Each retained sequence needed at least a six-nucleotide match to both a V gene segment and a J gene segment. A rearrangement was called productive if the CDR3 had no stop codons and remained in frame with V and J, and every other rearrangement was called non-productive. Following IMGT convention, CDR3 was defined as the stretch from the second conserved V-encoded cysteine to the conserved J-encoded phenylalanine. The earlier analysis of some 550 of the donors excluded any sequence lacking an unambiguous match to a single V gene segment. An earlier analysis of 587 of the donors called V segments functional above 56.7% productive rearrangements and segregating when the between-donor standard deviation exceeded 5%. A statistical classification framework was developed to diagnose cytomegalovirus status using the catalog of TCR beta chain sequences. In a later analysis, TCR nucleotide sequences were compared against IMGT/GENE-DB human TR gene sequences so that V and J genes could be assigned. A later analysis assigned CDR3 sequences and most-parsimonious VDJ recombination scenarios with the TCRdist pipeline. In a later analysis, each TCR beta chain was defined by its CDR3 amino acid sequence together with its V-gene family, and reads lacking a unique V-gene family were excluded. A later analysis removed roughly 590 highly shared, low-generation-probability nucleotide sequences to deal with suspected cross-contamination and a sequencing artifact. In a later analysis, a clonal expansion index for each public chain was calculated from normalized within-repertoire ranks of inferred template counts. Generation probabilities in a later analysis came from a VDJ recombination model fitted to out-of-frame rearrangements, and those results were checked against IGoR. In a later analysis, hypergeometric tests were used to score TCR-TCR, TCR-HLA and TCR-CMV co-occurrence, with a repertoire-size bias correction applied to TCR pairs. False discovery rates were estimated in a later analysis by permuting HLA or CMV assignments 20 times. In a later analysis, co-occurring TCRs were grouped with DBSCAN, and TCRdist sequence similarity was added when clustering was performed within HLA-allele-positive subsets. Repertoires with fewer than 30,000 or more than 120,000 public chains, plus five repertoires with anomalous nucleotide sharing, were excluded from co-occurrence clustering. Not all clones reach the TCRdb copy of this immuneACCESS table, which keeps in-frame sequences only. Checked studies attribute under half of the gap to unresolved V genes and leave the rest unexplained. The DNA was the basis for D and trimming; V, J and clone size are from that table. Within this sample are about 96,000 clones, with approximately 74% of them counted one time only. Around an eighth of the sample lies in the top ten.

The CDR3 starts with the cysteine, ends with the phenylalanine, and has 13 residues. CDR3 DNA only is kept here, 39 bases in frame from base 1. CDR1 SGHNT and CDR2 YENEEA are derived from the germline V gene. Relative to germline, V is missing 5 bases and J is missing 7 bases, with 2 bases of the junction outside any gene match. Regarding this clone: Which antigen it targets is not known. No base quality values were provided; no much bigger clone lies one nucleotide off.

In total, more than 500 healthy bone marrow donors made up the cohort. At the time of sampling, every cohort member was nominally healthy, though immune exposures that went unrecorded were likely present. The donor was CMV seropositive and was included in the group of 300 or so seropositive cohort members. A peripheral blood sample was provided by each donor, and peripheral blood mononuclear cells were used for TCR beta sequencing. Genomic DNA was extracted from the blood cell samples with the Qiagen DNeasy Blood Extraction Kit. Sequenced material: PBMCs. The V gene is TRBV11-3 and the J gene is TRBJ2-1; 10 bases in between match TRBD1. This sequence was found in a woman aged 70-85 years in good health and CMV-seropositive. The DNA sequence follows: TGTGCCAGCAGCAGACAGGGGGCAAATGAGCAGTTCTTC. Translation gives CASSRQGANEQFF. The CDR3, completed at both ends by the reference TRBV11-3 and TRBJ2-1 genes, gives the full variable domain EAGVVQSPRYKIIEKKQPVAFWCNPISGHNTLYWYLQNLGQGPELLIRYENEEAVDDSQLPKDRFSAERLKGVDSTLKIQPAELGDSAVYLCASSRQGANEQFFGPGTRLTVL.